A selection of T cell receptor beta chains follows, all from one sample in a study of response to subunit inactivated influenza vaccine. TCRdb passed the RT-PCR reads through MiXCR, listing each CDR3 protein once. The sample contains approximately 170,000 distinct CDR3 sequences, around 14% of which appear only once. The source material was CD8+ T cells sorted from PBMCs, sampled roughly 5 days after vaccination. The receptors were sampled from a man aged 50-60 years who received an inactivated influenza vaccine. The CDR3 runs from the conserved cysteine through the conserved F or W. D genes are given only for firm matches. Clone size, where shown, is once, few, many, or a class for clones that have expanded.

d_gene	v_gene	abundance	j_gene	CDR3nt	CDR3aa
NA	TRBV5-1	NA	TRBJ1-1	TGCGCCAGCAGCTTGGACTCAAACACTGAAGCTTTCTTT	CASSLDSNTEAFF
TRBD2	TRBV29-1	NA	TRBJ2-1	TGCAGCGTTGCCGGACTAGCAGGACACAATGAGCAGTTCTTC	CSVAGLAGHNEQFF
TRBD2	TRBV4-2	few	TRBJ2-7	TGTGCCAGCAGCCAAGAAGGGGAGGGCTACGAGCAGTACTTC	CASSQEGEGYEQYF
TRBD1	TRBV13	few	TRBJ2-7	TGTGCCAGCAGCTTAGTACCGGGACAGGGGCAAGCTGAGCAGTACTTC	CASSLVPGQGQAEQYF
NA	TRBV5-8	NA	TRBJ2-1	TGTGCCAGCAGCGATTTCACGGATGAGCAGTTCTTC	CASSDFTDEQFF
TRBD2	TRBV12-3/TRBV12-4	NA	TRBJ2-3	TGTGCCAGCAGCCCCGGGACTAGCAGGGGGGTGGATACGCAGTATTTT	CASSPGTSRGVDTQYF
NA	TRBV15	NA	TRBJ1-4	TGTGCCACCAGCAGAGACCGCACTGAAAAACTGTTTTTT	CATSRDRTEKLFF
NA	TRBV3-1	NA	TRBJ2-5	TGTGCCAGCAGCCAAGATCCTGAACAGCAAGAGACCCAGTACTTC	CASSQDPEQQETQYF
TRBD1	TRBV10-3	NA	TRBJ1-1	TGTGCCATCAGTGGACAGGGGAGCCCGGGCGGTAACACTGAAGCTTTCTTT	CAISGQGSPGGNTEAFF
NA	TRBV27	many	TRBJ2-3	TGTGCCAGCACCCCTCTAGGGGGGGCAAGAGATACGCAGTATTTT	CASTPLGGARDTQYF
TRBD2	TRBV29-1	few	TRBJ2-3	TGCAGCGTCCCCACCCTAGCGGGAGCAGATACGCAGTATTTT	CSVPTLAGADTQYF
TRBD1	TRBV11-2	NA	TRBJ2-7	TGTGCCAGCAGCTTAGGGGCGACAGGGGGGTACGAGCAGTACTTC	CASSLGATGGYEQYF
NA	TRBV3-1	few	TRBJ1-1	TGTGCCAGCAGCCATGGACAGCCCACTGAAGCTTTCTTT	CASSHGQPTEAFF
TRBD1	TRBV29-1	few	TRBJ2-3	TGCAGCGTTGAAGAACTACAGACAGGGGGCGGCCTCTCAGATACGCAGTATTTT	CSVEELQTGGGLSDTQYF
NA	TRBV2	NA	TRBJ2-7	TGTGCCAGCAGTAGCCGGGACATCACATACGAGCAGTACTTC	CASSSRDITYEQYF
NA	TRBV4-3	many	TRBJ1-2	TGCGCCAGCAGCCCCGGAGGCGGCGATGTAAGATATGGCTACACCTTC	CASSPGGGDVRYGYTF
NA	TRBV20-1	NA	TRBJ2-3	TGCAGTGCTAGTATTTTTAGGGACCGAGGATTTCATACGCAGTATTTT	CSASIFRDRGFHTQYF